Listed here are 4 T cell receptor beta chains from one sample, sequenced in a study of response to subunit inactivated influenza vaccine. TCRdb passed the RT-PCR reads through MiXCR, listing each CDR3 protein once. The profile shows more than 550,000 distinct CDR3 sequences, 12% of them singletons. The sample here was PBMCs from blood, taken on the day of vaccination. The receptors here all came from a middle-aged man who received an inactivated influenza vaccine.

At least ten counts were recorded for this clonotype. V and J are TRBV12-3 or TRBV12-4 and TRBJ2-1, with 8 bases lining up with TRBD1. V lost 4 bases to trimming and J lost 7 bases; unmatched junction nucleotides: 6. CDR3 length equals 14 residues. CDR3 loop: CASSSSRQGNEQFF. In DNA, the CDR3 is TGTGCCAGCAGTTCCTCCAGACAGGGGAATGAGCAGTTCTTC.

This chain connects TRBV29-1 to TRBJ2-3; the D gene is possibly TRBD2 (5 bases). Germline assignment: CDR1 SQVTM and CDR2 ANQGSEA. The ends were cut back, 5 bases at V and 0 bases at J, with 9 bases in the middle. CDR3 length: 13 amino acids. CDR3 coding DNA: TGCAGCGTTTTAGGACTTAGCACAGATACGCAGTATTTT. Amino acid sequence: CSVLGLSTDTQYF.

This clonotype has ten or more counts. J is TRBJ2-1 and V is TRBV5-1; 8 bases match TRBD1. The germline CDR1 and CDR2 sequences are SGHRS and YFSETQ. Trimming removed 3 bases from V and 7 bases from J; junction bases left unmatched: 3. The CDR3 is 13 residues long. As DNA, the CDR3 is TGCGCCAGCAGCTCCTGGACAGGGAATGAGCAGTTCTTC. Translation gives CASSSWTGNEQFF.

This clonotype was observed many times. The rearrangement links TRBV12-3 or TRBV12-4 to TRBJ2-3, with TRBD2 matching over 7 bases. V lost 7 bases to trimming and J lost 4 bases; unmatched junction nucleotides: 11. This CDR3 spans 15 amino acids. The CDR3 loop is CASTLGGEGADTQYF. The CDR3 nucleotides are TGTGCCAGCACCCTAGGTGGGGAGGGTGCAGATACGCAGTATTTT.